These T cell receptor beta chains were read from a single sample in a study of blood T cell repertoires in COVID-19. Generated by immunoSEQ multiplex PCR, the TCRdb table keeps only in-frame clones and is missing some. The sample includes about 200,000 clones, roughly 86% of them seen just once. The sequenced sample was peripheral blood. These TCRs come from a man aged 18 to 29 with active or convalescent COVID-19. The CDR3 runs from the conserved cysteine through the conserved F or W. The D gene is left open where the match is weak. Clone size is not always given. Where it is, it says once, few, many or a class for expanded clones.

d_call	clone_size	v_call	j_call	cdr3_nt	cdr3_aa
NA	NA	TRBV11-2	TRBJ2-3	TGTGCCAGCAGCAAACAGGATCAGGGTACGCAGTATTTT	CASSKQDQGTQYF
TRBD1	once	TRBV18	TRBJ1-1	TGTGCCAGCTCACGCGAGACAGGGGGCGGGAGGAACACTGAAGCTTTCTTT	CASSRETGGGRNTEAFF
NA	NA	TRBV2	TRBJ1-1	TGTGCCAGCAGTCCGACAGTATCGGACACTGAAGCTTTCTTT	CASSPTVSDTEAFF
NA	NA	TRBV11-3	TRBJ1-4	TGTGCCAGCAGCTTAGATCGTGCGGGTGAAAAACTGTTTTTT	CASSLDRAGEKLFF
NA	NA	TRBV20-1	TRBJ2-2	TGCAGTGCTAGTAACAGGGAACAGGCCGGGGAGCTGTTTTTT	CSASNREQAGELFF
TRBD2	once	TRBV6-5	TRBJ2-7	TGTGCCAGCAGCTTCGGACTAGCGGGGCCGTACGAGCAGTACTTC	CASSFGLAGPYEQYF
NA	NA	TRBV10-1	TRBJ1-4	TGCGCCAGCAGTGAGTCGTTGGGAAGCGGGAGTCTGTTTTTT	CASSESLGSGSLFF
TRBD2	NA	TRBV2	TRBJ2-5	TGTGCCAGCAGTGAAGGCGGGAGGGCCGAAGAGACCCAGTACTTC	CASSEGGRAEETQYF
TRBD2	NA	TRBV7-2	TRBJ2-1	TGTGCCAGCAGCTCAAATAGCGGGACATCCTACAATGAGCAGTTCTTC	CASSSNSGTSYNEQFF
NA	NA	TRBV3-1/TRBV3-2	TRBJ2-5	TGTGCCAGCAGCCAAGTCCCGGAGACCCAGTACTTC	CASSQVPETQYF
TRBD1	NA	TRBV5-5	TRBJ1-1	TGTGCCAGCAGCACAGTACCGGGACAGGGGTTCGTTGAAGCTTTCTTT	CASSTVPGQGFVEAFF
NA	NA	TRBV6-4	TRBJ2-3	TGTGCCAGCAGTGAGGGCGGGCTCCGCACAGATACGCAGTATTTT	CASSEGGLRTDTQYF
TRBD1	once	TRBV29-1	TRBJ2-3	TGCAGCGCAGACAGGGCAGATACGCAGTATTTT	CSADRADTQYF
TRBD1	NA	TRBV6-5	TRBJ1-2	TGTGCCAGCAGGAGGGACAGGGTTGGTGGCTACACCTTC	CASRRDRVGGYTF
TRBD1	NA	TRBV5-6	TRBJ2-7	TGTGCCAGCAGCCGACGGGACAGAGTTACCTACGAGCAGTACTTC	CASSRRDRVTYEQYF
TRBD1	NA	TRBV12-3/TRBV12-4	TRBJ2-1	TGTGCCAGCAGCGGGACAGGGGGCCATGAGCAGTTCTTC	CASSGTGGHEQFF
TRBD1	NA	TRBV5-1	TRBJ1-2	TGCGCCAGCAGCTCGGGACAGGGGGAGAACTATGGCTACACCTTC	CASSSGQGENYGYTF
NA	NA	TRBV6-6	TRBJ1-2	TGTGCCAGCAGTTACTCGAGCACAGCCGCACCGTTCTACACCTTC	CASSYSSTAAPFYTF
TRBD1	NA	TRBV12-3/TRBV12-4	TRBJ2-1	TGTGCCAGCAGTCACAGGGGTGAGCAGTTCTTC	CASSHRGEQFF
NA	NA	TRBV2	TRBJ2-7	TGTGCCAGCAGCACCCCCGGGACTGGGGCCTACGAGCAGTACTTC	CASSTPGTGAYEQYF
NA	few	TRBV30	TRBJ1-1	TGTGCCGGTAGCGGGGGGAGTGAAGCTTTCTTT	CAGSGGSEAFF
NA	NA	TRBV5-1	TRBJ2-1	TGCGCCAGCAGCTTGGGCCGAGCGGGTTACCACAATGAGCAGTTCTTC	CASSLGRAGYHNEQFF
TRBD1	NA	TRBV19	TRBJ1-2	TGTGCCAGTAGTTCCACAGGGGATTGGGTCTATGGCTACACCTTC	CASSSTGDWVYGYTF
TRBD1	NA	TRBV11-1	TRBJ1-1	TGTGCCAGCAGTCGGGACAGGGGAAAAACTGAAGCTTTCTTT	CASSRDRGKTEAFF
TRBD2	NA	TRBV19	TRBJ2-1	TGTGCCAGTAGTGTGGGACTAGCCGCCTACAATGAGCAGTTCTTC	CASSVGLAAYNEQFF